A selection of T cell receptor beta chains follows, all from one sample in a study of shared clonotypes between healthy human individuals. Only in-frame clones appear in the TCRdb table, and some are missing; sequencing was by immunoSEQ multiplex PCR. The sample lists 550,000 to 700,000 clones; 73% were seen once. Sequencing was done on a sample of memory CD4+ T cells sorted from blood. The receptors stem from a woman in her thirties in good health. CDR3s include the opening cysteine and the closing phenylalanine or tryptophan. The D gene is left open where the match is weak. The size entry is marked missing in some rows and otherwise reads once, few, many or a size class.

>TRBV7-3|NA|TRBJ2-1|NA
CASSFSHDNEQFF
TGTGCCAGCAGCTTCAGTCACGACAATGAGCAGTTCTTC
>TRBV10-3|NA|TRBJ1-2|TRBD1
CAISDPGQGVSYGYTF
TGTGCCATCAGTGACCCCGGACAGGGGGTTTCCTATGGCTACACCTTC
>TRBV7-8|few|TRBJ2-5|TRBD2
CASSVRERETQYF
TGTGCCAGCAGCGTGCGGGAGAGGGAGACCCAGTACTTC
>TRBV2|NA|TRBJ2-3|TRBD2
CASSGLAGDDTQYF
TGTGCCAGCAGTGGCCTAGCGGGAGACGATACGCAGTATTTT
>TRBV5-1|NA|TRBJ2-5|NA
CASSREAQETQYF
TGCGCCAGCAGTCGAGAGGCCCAAGAGACCCAGTACTTC
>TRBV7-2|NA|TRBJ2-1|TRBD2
CASSSAGGGFNEQFF
TGTGCCAGCAGTTCAGCGGGAGGCGGGTTCAATGAGCAGTTCTTC
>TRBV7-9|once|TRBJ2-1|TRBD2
CASSLVWREIHNEQFF
TGTGCCAGCAGCTTAGTCTGGCGGGAGATACACAATGAGCAGTTCTTC
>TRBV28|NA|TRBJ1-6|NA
CASSGIPGNSPLHF
TGTGCCAGCAGTGGGATTCCGGGTAATTCACCCCTCCACTTT
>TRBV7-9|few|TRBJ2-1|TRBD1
CASSQRWTGSSNEQFF
TGTGCCAGCAGCCAGCGATGGACAGGGTCGTCCAATGAGCAGTTCTTC
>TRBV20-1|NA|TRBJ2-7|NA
CSAKPGREQYF
TGCAGTGCTAAACCGGGGCGGGAGCAGTACTTC
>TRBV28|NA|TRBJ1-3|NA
CASSLDHPGNTIYF
TGTGCCAGCAGCCTTGATCATCCAGGAAACACCATATATTTT
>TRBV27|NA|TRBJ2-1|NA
CASSRGAFEQFF
TGTGCCAGCAGTAGGGGAGCGTTTGAGCAGTTCTTC
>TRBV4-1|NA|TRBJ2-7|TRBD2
CASSAGGQRVTYEQYF
TGCGCCAGCAGCGCGGGGGGACAACGGGTGACCTACGAGCAGTACTTC
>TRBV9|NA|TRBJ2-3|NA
CASSRAGKPDTQYF
TGTGCCAGCAGCCGGGCGGGAAAGCCAGATACGCAGTATTTT
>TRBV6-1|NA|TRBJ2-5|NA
CASSEGFLASKETQYF
TGTGCCAGCAGTGAAGGTTTTTTGGCCTCCAAAGAGACCCAGTACTTC
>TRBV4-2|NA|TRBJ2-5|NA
CASSQRSAGKTTQETQYF
TGTGCCAGCAGCCAAAGGTCTGCCGGGAAAACGACCCAAGAGACCCAGTACTTC
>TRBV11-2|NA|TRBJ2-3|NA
CASTPQAESLLRYF
TGTGCCAGCACCCCTCAGGCTGAATCCCTGCTTCGGTATTTT
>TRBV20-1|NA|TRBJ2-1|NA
CRPGPRNEQFF
TGCAGGCCCGGGCCGCGAAATGAGCAGTTCTTC
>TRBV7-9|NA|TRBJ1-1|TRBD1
CASRGTGENTEAFF
TGTGCCAGCAGAGGGACAGGGGAGAACACTGAAGCTTTCTTT
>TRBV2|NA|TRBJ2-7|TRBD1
CASAKEQGAYEQYF
TGTGCCAGCGCTAAGGAACAGGGGGCGTACGAGCAGTACTTC
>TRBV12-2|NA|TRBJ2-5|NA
CASRLATGAWETQYF
TGTGCAAGTCGCTTAGCGACGGGGGCCTGGGAGACCCAGTACTTC
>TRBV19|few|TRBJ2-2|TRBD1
CASTGQGARTGELFF
TGTGCCAGTACCGGACAGGGGGCGAGGACCGGGGAGCTGTTTTTT
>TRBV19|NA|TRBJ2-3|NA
CASSIGDPGTDTQYF
TGTGCCAGTAGTATAGGTGACCCTGGGACAGATACGCAGTATTTT
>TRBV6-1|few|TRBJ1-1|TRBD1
CATGGTGREAFF
TGTGCCACCGGGGGGACAGGGCGTGAAGCTTTCTTT
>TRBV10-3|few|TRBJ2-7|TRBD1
CAISDPGQGASYEQYF
TGTGCCATCAGTGACCCGGGACAGGGGGCTTCTTACGAGCAGTACTTC
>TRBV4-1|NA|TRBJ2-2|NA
CASSQDGHTFLANTGELFF
TGCGCCAGCAGCCAAGATGGTCACACTTTTTTGGCGAACACCGGGGAGCTGTTTTTT
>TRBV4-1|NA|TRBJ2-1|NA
CASSRYPEAPLIF
TGCGCCAGCAGCCGTTACCCGGAGGCCCCTTTGATCTTC
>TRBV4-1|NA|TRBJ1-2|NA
CASSPPPWLGYGYTF
TGCGCCAGCAGCCCCCCCCCGTGGCTTGGCTATGGCTACACCTTC
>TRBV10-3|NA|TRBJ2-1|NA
CAISESYYNEQFF
TGTGCCATCAGTGAGTCGTATTACAATGAGCAGTTCTTC
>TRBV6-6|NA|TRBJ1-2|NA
CASSYGQDYYYTF
TGTGCCAGCAGTTACGGGCAGGACTATTACTACACCTTC
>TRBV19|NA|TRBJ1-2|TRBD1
CATRQGNYGYTF
TGTGCCACCCGACAGGGAAACTATGGCTACACCTTC
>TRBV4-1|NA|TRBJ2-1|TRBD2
CASSLGLAGKGEQFF
TGCGCCAGCAGCCTAGGACTAGCGGGAAAGGGTGAGCAGTTCTTC
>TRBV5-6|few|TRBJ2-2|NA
CASSSYLTGELFF
TGTGCCAGCAGCTCATATCTTACCGGGGAGCTGTTTTTT
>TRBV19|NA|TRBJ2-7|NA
CASRKKGSSYEQYF
TGTGCCAGTAGAAAGAAGGGGAGCTCCTACGAGCAGTACTTC
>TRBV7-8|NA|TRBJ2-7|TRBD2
CASSPTSGPYEQYF
TGTGCCAGCAGCCCGACTAGCGGGCCTTACGAGCAGTACTTC
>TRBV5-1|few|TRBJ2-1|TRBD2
CASSLSSGAYNEQFF
TGCGCCAGCAGCCTTTCTAGCGGAGCCTACAATGAGCAGTTCTTC
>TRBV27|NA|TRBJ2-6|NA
CASSLTLGLYSGANVLTF
TGTGCCAGCAGTCTTACCCTGGGGCTATACTCTGGGGCCAACGTCCTGACTTTC
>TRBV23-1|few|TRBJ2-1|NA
CASSPGTFTYNEQFF
TGCGCCAGCAGTCCCGGGACCTTCACATACAATGAGCAGTTCTTC
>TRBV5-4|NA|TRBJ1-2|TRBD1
CASSLTGGNGYTF
TGTGCCAGCAGCTTGACAGGGGGCAATGGCTACACCTTC
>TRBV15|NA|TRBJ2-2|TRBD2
CATSGGLAFGELFF
TGTGCCACCAGCGGGGGACTAGCGTTCGGGGAGCTGTTTTTT
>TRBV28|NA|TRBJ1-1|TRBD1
CASSAPGGGDTEAFF
TGTGCCAGCAGTGCCCCAGGGGGAGGGGACACTGAAGCTTTCTTT
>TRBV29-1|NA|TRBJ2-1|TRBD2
CSVEDPAGGPNEQFF
TGCAGCGTTGAAGATCCAGCGGGAGGCCCCAATGAGCAGTTCTTC
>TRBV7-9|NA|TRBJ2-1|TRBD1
CASSSQGTVRVNNEQFF
TGTGCCAGCAGCTCACAAGGGACAGTGCGGGTGAACAATGAGCAGTTCTTC
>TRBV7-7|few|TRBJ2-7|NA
CASSLEGGGLGEQYF
TGTGCCAGCAGCTTAGAAGGGGGGGGCCTTGGCGAGCAGTACTTC
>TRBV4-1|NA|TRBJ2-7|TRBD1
CASSQLLGQGRYEQYF
TGCGCCAGCAGCCAACTCCTTGGACAGGGAAGGTACGAGCAGTACTTC
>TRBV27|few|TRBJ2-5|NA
CASSLGDGETQYF
TGTGCCAGCAGTTTAGGGGATGGTGAGACCCAGTACTTC
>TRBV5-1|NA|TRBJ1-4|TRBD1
CASSFSGTGNEKLFF
TGCGCCAGCAGCTTTTCCGGGACAGGGAATGAAAAACTGTTTTTT
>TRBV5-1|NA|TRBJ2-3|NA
CASRITRTPTDTQYF
TGCGCCAGCAGAATAACGAGGACCCCCACAGATACGCAGTATTTT
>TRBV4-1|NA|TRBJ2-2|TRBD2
CASSQISGRWAYGTGELFF
TGCGCCAGCAGCCAAATCAGCGGGAGATGGGCTTACGGCACCGGGGAGCTGTTTTTT
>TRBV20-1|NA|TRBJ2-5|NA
CSALWQETQYF
TGCAGTGCCCTCTGGCAAGAGACCCAGTACTTC
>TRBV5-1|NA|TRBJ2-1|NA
CASTVDGGIYNEQFF
TGCGCCAGCACGGTTGATGGAGGTATTTACAATGAGCAGTTCTTC
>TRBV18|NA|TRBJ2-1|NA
CASSPGGGRRVNEQFF
TGTGCCAGCTCACCGGGAGGGGGGCGGCGTGTCAATGAGCAGTTCTTC
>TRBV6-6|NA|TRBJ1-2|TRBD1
CASSYSIQGADGYTF
TGTGCCAGCAGTTACTCGATTCAGGGGGCGGATGGCTACACCTTC
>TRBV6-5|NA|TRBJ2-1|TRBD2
CASSYQLATYNEQFF
TGTGCCAGCAGTTACCAACTAGCGACCTACAATGAGCAGTTCTTC
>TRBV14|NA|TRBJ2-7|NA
CASSQSGTAFGILF
TGTGCCAGCAGCCAAAGCGGGACAGCTTTCGGAATACTTTTC